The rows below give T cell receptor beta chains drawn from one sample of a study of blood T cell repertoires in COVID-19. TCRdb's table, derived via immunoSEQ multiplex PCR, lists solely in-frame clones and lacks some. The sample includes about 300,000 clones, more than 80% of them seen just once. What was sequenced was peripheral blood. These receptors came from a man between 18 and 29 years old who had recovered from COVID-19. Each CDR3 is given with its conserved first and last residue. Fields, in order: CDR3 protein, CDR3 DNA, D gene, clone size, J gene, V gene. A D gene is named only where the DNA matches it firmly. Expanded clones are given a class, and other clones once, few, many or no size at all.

CDR3aa: CATGGQRAVSF
CDR3nt: TGTGCCACTGGGGGACAGCGAGCCGTCTCCTTC
d_gene: TRBD1
abundance: -
j_gene: TRBJ1-2
v_gene: TRBV2

CDR3aa: CASSQPAHHGQGAGGYTF
CDR3nt: TGCGCCAGCAGCCAACCCGCCCATCACGGACAGGGGGCGGGAGGCTACACCTTC
d_gene: TRBD1
abundance: -
j_gene: TRBJ1-2
v_gene: TRBV4-1

CDR3aa: CASSYTGTSGTEETQYF
CDR3nt: TGTGCCAGCAGCTACACCGGGACTAGCGGGACTGAGGAGACCCAGTACTTC
d_gene: TRBD2
abundance: -
j_gene: TRBJ2-5
v_gene: TRBV7-9

CDR3aa: CASSLSAGKAYEQYF
CDR3nt: TGTGCCAGCAGCTTGTCCGCAGGGAAGGCCTACGAGCAGTACTTC
d_gene: -
abundance: -
j_gene: TRBJ2-7
v_gene: TRBV5-4

CDR3aa: CASSSGLAGVTDTQYF
CDR3nt: TGTGCCAGCAGCTCGGGTCTAGCGGGGGTCACAGATACGCAGTATTTT
d_gene: TRBD2
abundance: once
j_gene: TRBJ2-3
v_gene: TRBV7-9

CDR3aa: CASSLYTGETNEKLFF
CDR3nt: TGTGCCAGCAGTTTGTATACAGGGGAGACTAATGAAAAACTGTTTTTT
d_gene: TRBD1
abundance: -
j_gene: TRBJ1-4
v_gene: TRBV28

CDR3aa: CASSPDSLRGTQYF
CDR3nt: TGTGCCAGCAGTCCGGACAGTCTGAGGGGGACCCAGTACTTC
d_gene: -
abundance: -
j_gene: TRBJ2-5
v_gene: TRBV7-7

CDR3aa: CATHARTSGGQEQFF
CDR3nt: TGTGCCACCCACGCCCGGACTAGCGGGGGCCAGGAGCAGTTCTTC
d_gene: TRBD2
abundance: -
j_gene: TRBJ2-1
v_gene: TRBV2

CDR3aa: CASSPGTSGALTGELFF
CDR3nt: TGTGCCAGCAGCCCCGGGACTAGCGGGGCCCTCACCGGGGAGCTGTTTTTT
d_gene: TRBD2
abundance: -
j_gene: TRBJ2-2
v_gene: TRBV7-9

CDR3aa: CASGLPRTKDTQYF
CDR3nt: TGTGCTAGTGGTTTGCCACGTACAAAAGATACGCAGTATTTT
d_gene: -
abundance: -
j_gene: TRBJ2-3
v_gene: TRBV12-5

CDR3aa: CASRSRPGGISSPLHF
CDR3nt: TGTGCCAGCAGGTCCCGGCCAGGGGGCATCAGTTCACCCCTCCACTTT
d_gene: TRBD1
abundance: -
j_gene: TRBJ1-6
v_gene: TRBV2

CDR3aa: CASTRRGSLGGELFF
CDR3nt: TGTGCCAGCACCCGGAGGGGTAGCCTAGGGGGGGAGCTGTTTTTT
d_gene: -
abundance: -
j_gene: TRBJ2-2
v_gene: TRBV5-4

CDR3aa: CASSRDTNTGELFF
CDR3nt: TGCGCCAGCAGCAGGGACACTAACACCGGGGAGCTGTTTTTT
d_gene: -
abundance: -
j_gene: TRBJ2-2
v_gene: TRBV5-1

CDR3aa: CATAPSWDRVNYGYTF
CDR3nt: TGTGCCACCGCACCATCCTGGGACAGGGTTAACTATGGCTACACCTTC
d_gene: TRBD1
abundance: -
j_gene: TRBJ1-2
v_gene: TRBV15

CDR3aa: CASSMDRDTEAFF
CDR3nt: TGTGCCAGTAGTATGGACAGGGACACTGAAGCTTTCTTT
d_gene: TRBD1
abundance: -
j_gene: TRBJ1-1
v_gene: TRBV19

CDR3aa: CASSWDRRAFF
CDR3nt: TGTGCCAGCAGTTGGGACAGGAGAGCTTTCTTT
d_gene: TRBD1
abundance: -
j_gene: TRBJ1-1
v_gene: TRBV2

CDR3aa: CASSFTPAGTSPYNEQFF
CDR3nt: TGTGCCAGCAGCTTCACCCCCGCCGGGACTAGCCCCTACAATGAGCAGTTCTTC
d_gene: TRBD2
abundance: -
j_gene: TRBJ2-1
v_gene: TRBV9

CDR3aa: CSVESVETQYF
CDR3nt: TGCAGCGTTGAGTCGGTGGAGACCCAGTACTTC
d_gene: -
abundance: -
j_gene: TRBJ2-5
v_gene: TRBV29-1

CDR3aa: CAWNPAGGSYEQYF
CDR3nt: TGTGCCTGGAACCCAGCGGGAGGATCCTACGAGCAGTACTTC
d_gene: TRBD2
abundance: many
j_gene: TRBJ2-7
v_gene: TRBV30

CDR3aa: CASSMRDTQYF
CDR3nt: TGTGCCAGCAGTATGAGAGATACGCAGTATTTT
d_gene: -
abundance: -
j_gene: TRBJ2-3
v_gene: TRBV25-1

CDR3aa: CASSQRQGTEAFF
CDR3nt: TGTGCCAGCAGCCAAAGACAGGGTACTGAAGCTTTCTTT
d_gene: TRBD1
abundance: once
j_gene: TRBJ1-1
v_gene: TRBV11-1

CDR3aa: CASSLGLAVAYEQYF
CDR3nt: TGTGCCAGCAGCTTAGGACTAGCGGTCGCCTACGAGCAGTACTTC
d_gene: TRBD2
abundance: -
j_gene: TRBJ2-7
v_gene: TRBV11-2

CDR3aa: CASSPYMNTEAFF
CDR3nt: TGTGCCAGCAGCCCTTACATGAACACTGAAGCTTTCTTT
d_gene: -
abundance: -
j_gene: TRBJ1-1
v_gene: TRBV7-9

CDR3aa: CASSPGVKETQYF
CDR3nt: TGTGCCAGTAGTCCCGGGGTAAAAGAGACCCAGTACTTC
d_gene: -
abundance: -
j_gene: TRBJ2-5
v_gene: TRBV19

CDR3aa: CSVGGTVVGSSSYEQYF
CDR3nt: TGCAGCGTTGGAGGGACAGTAGTTGGCTCTTCTTCCTACGAGCAGTACTTC
d_gene: TRBD1
abundance: -
j_gene: TRBJ2-7
v_gene: TRBV29-1

CDR3aa: CASRDKPYTGELFF
CDR3nt: TGTGCCAGCCGGGACAAGCCTTACACCGGGGAGCTGTTTTTT
d_gene: -
abundance: -
j_gene: TRBJ2-2
v_gene: TRBV19

CDR3aa: CASSLDQGVRAFF
CDR3nt: TGTGCCAGCAGTTTAGATCAGGGTGTCCGAGCTTTCTTT
d_gene: -
abundance: -
j_gene: TRBJ1-1
v_gene: TRBV27

CDR3aa: CASSLLAVGLYEQYF
CDR3nt: TGTGCCAGCAGCTTACTAGCGGTGGGGCTCTACGAGCAGTACTTC
d_gene: TRBD2
abundance: -
j_gene: TRBJ2-7
v_gene: TRBV5-4

CDR3aa: CASRAGGWNNSPLHF
CDR3nt: TGTGCCAGCAGGGCCGGAGGGTGGAATAATTCACCCCTCCACTTT
d_gene: -
abundance: few
j_gene: TRBJ1-6
v_gene: TRBV6-6

CDR3aa: CASSPQGQRGTGELFF
CDR3nt: TGTGCCAGCTCACCACAGGGACAGAGGGGCACCGGGGAGCTGTTTTTT
d_gene: TRBD1
abundance: -
j_gene: TRBJ2-2
v_gene: TRBV18

CDR3aa: CASSILAGGDNEQFF
CDR3nt: TGCGCCAGCAGCATCCTAGCGGGAGGGGATAATGAGCAGTTCTTC
d_gene: TRBD2
abundance: -
j_gene: TRBJ2-1
v_gene: TRBV5-1

CDR3aa: CASSYHTGGHPNEQFF
CDR3nt: TGTGCCAGCAGTTACCATACAGGGGGACACCCCAATGAGCAGTTCTTC
d_gene: TRBD1
abundance: -
j_gene: TRBJ2-1
v_gene: TRBV6-2/TRBV6-3

CDR3aa: CAIQTSGIETQYF
CDR3nt: TGTGCCATTCAGACTAGCGGGATTGAGACCCAGTACTTC
d_gene: TRBD2
abundance: -
j_gene: TRBJ2-5
v_gene: TRBV2

CDR3aa: CASRAGGTDTQYF
CDR3nt: TGTGCCAGCAGGGCGGGGGGCACAGATACGCAGTATTTT
d_gene: TRBD2
abundance: -
j_gene: TRBJ2-3
v_gene: TRBV6-5

CDR3aa: CAIGAGGNEQFF
CDR3nt: TGTGCCATCGGAGCGGGGGGGAATGAGCAGTTCTTC
d_gene: TRBD2
abundance: -
j_gene: TRBJ2-1
v_gene: TRBV10-3

CDR3aa: CASSLDIYNSPLHF
CDR3nt: TGTGCCAGCAGCTTAGATATCTATAATTCACCCCTCCACTTT
d_gene: -
abundance: few
j_gene: TRBJ1-6
v_gene: TRBV7-6

CDR3aa: CASSPSGRATAGELFF
CDR3nt: TGTGCCAGCAGCCCTAGCGGGAGGGCCACCGCCGGGGAGCTGTTTTTT
d_gene: TRBD2
abundance: -
j_gene: TRBJ2-2
v_gene: TRBV9

CDR3aa: CASSAGTGSHEQFF
CDR3nt: TGTGCCAGTTCCGCCGGGACAGGGTCCCATGAGCAGTTCTTC
d_gene: TRBD1
abundance: -
j_gene: TRBJ2-1
v_gene: TRBV19

CDR3aa: CASSTLKTGFAYEQYF
CDR3nt: TGTGCCAGCAGCACGCTCAAAACAGGCTTTGCCTACGAGCAGTACTTC
d_gene: -
abundance: -
j_gene: TRBJ2-7
v_gene: TRBV11-2

CDR3aa: CAISVAVEQFF
CDR3nt: TGTGCCATCAGTGTAGCGGTCGAGCAGTTCTTC
d_gene: -
abundance: -
j_gene: TRBJ2-1
v_gene: TRBV10-3

CDR3aa: CASSLGQTKETQYF
CDR3nt: TGTGCTAGCAGCTTAGGACAGACAAAAGAGACCCAGTACTTC
d_gene: -
abundance: -
j_gene: TRBJ2-5
v_gene: TRBV7-7